This TCR beta chain was identified in a study of tumor and adjacent non-tumor tissue in lung cancer (dated by TCRdb to 2017 to 2018). Study-wide context: Patients with adenocarcinoma (approximately twelve), squamous cell carcinoma (2) and small cell lung cancer (1) were included in the cohort. For each patient, one tumor sample and one normal lung sample were taken, giving roughly 30 paired specimens that underwent TCRbeta CDR3 sequencing. Bulk TCRbeta repertoires were compared between lung tumor tissue and matched distant non-tumor lung tissue obtained from under 18 lung cancer patients. Among the 15 or so patients, ages ranged from about 31 to 85 years, 10 were men and 5 were women, and disease was TNM stage I to III. A total of roughly 130 million productive TCRbeta reads were generated by sequencing, corresponding to an average of roughly 4.1 million reads per sample.

Here is what the overall study found, with its caveats: Significantly higher TCR diversity was found in younger patients, and higher tumor TCR diversity was associated with shorter overall and disease-free survival. In normal lung, the top 100 clones accounted for a significantly larger cumulative share of the repertoire than in tumor tissue. The sequencing platform is not named in the methods, and unique molecular identifiers are not mentioned. Peripheral blood was not sequenced, so blood TCRbeta repertoires in these lung cancer patients were not examined. Only around 14 patients were in the cohort, and the authors stated that larger samples and more detailed clinical data are needed. TCR diversity (inverse Simpson) was significantly higher in tumor than in normal lung tissue (around 460 vs 160, P = 0.0075, Mann-Whitney U test).

RNA was extracted from bulk unsorted tissue and checked for quality with a NanoDrop ND-1000 and an Agilent 2100. For the normal lung samples, distant non-tumor tissue was collected more than 3 cm away from the tumor edge. Donors were newly diagnosed lung cancer patients admitted for thoracic surgery in China between August and November 2014, without prior chemotherapy. Patients with previous radiotherapy or chemotherapy, or with another concurrent cancer, were excluded from the study. Surgical tissue pieces of about 1-2.1 cm3 were preserved in RNAlater solution and stored at -80 °C until use. The receptor library was made with multiplex PCR. TCRdb records Illumina HiSeq 2500 as the sequencer. TCRbeta libraries were built by three rounds of nested PCR using primers (Table S4), following protocols modified from ARM-PCR. Before sequencing, PCR products of 200-500 bp were cut from the gel and purified using the QIAquick gel extraction kit. The authors processed their data as follows. Reads were cleaned with Trimmomatic, merged with FLASH into complete CDR3 sequences, and assigned to V(D)J germline segments with MiTCR. VDJtools was used to compute clonal diversity as the inverse Simpson's index. A read counted as productive if the sequence was in-frame and lacked a premature stop codon. TCRdb itself trimmed the public reads at Q25 with fastp, ran MiXCR and retained productive beta chains. Duplicate CDR3 protein sequences are folded into a single record with the most common DNA and genes. TCRdb's processing, not the study's, gives the V and J calls here. In all, the sample holds around 74,000 distinct CDR3 sequences, and approximately 71% of those were seen once. 28% of the sample lies in the top ten.

The germline V gene sets CDR1 to SNHLY and CDR2 to FYNNEI. For this chain, trimming is 9 bases at the V end and 3 bases at the J end, and the number of junction bases without a gene match is 8. Counting both end residues, the CDR3 totals 15 amino acids. Only the CDR3 portion is preserved as DNA: 45 bases, with reading frame beginning at the first base. With regard to this clonotype: Its cognate antigen has yet to be identified. The CDR3 carries no conserved terminal phenylalanine or tryptophan, so it likely arises from a read error.

The sequencing sample was made of distant non-tumor lung tissue. The rearrangement combines TRBV2 with TRBJ1-4; 9 nucleotides in the junction match TRBD1. The receptor was isolated from a woman aged 50 to 60 with non-small cell lung cancer. Here the CDR3 is given as CASGTGLYANEKLFL. Read as DNA, the sequence is TGTGCCAGTGGGACAGGGCTCTACGCTAATGAAAAACTGTTTCTT.